The 9 T cell receptor beta chains presented below share a single source sample, sequenced in a study of a mutant IDH1 vaccine in newly diagnosed glioma. Using immunoSEQ multiplex PCR, the repertoire was profiled, and TCRdb retains in-frame clones only, with some absent. The data hold around 120,000 clones, with about 80% observed a single time. Time point here: week 11, during vaccination. Topical imiquimod accompanied each vaccine dose, which consisted of 300 ug of mutant IDH1 20-mer peptide. For these receptors, no antigen is known. Sequenced here: PBMCs, sampled from a glioma patient whose treatment included an IDH1 peptide vaccine. These receptor sequences come from a man between 40 and 49 years old with glioma.

The chain carries TRBV7-2 and TRBJ2-7; 7 bases fit TRBD2. Germline values: CDR1 SGHTA, CDR2 FQGNSA. The length of the CDR3 is 14 residues. V shed 6 bases and J 2 bases; nucleotides not matched to a gene: 7. The CDR3 loop is CASSFFGGTYEQYF. In DNA form, the CDR3 reads TGTGCCAGCAGTTTTTTCGGGGGGACCTACGAGCAGTACTTC.

V is TRBV7-2 and J is TRBJ2-7, with TRBD2 matching 9 bases. This CDR3 is built from 16 residues. V was clipped by 1 base and J by 0 bases; unmatched bases: 4. The germline V gene has CDR1 SGHTA and CDR2 FQGNSA. The CDR3 reads CASSLVGAGGSYEQYF. DNA of the CDR3: TGTGCCAGCAGCTTAGTAGGAGCGGGAGGCTCCTACGAGCAGTACTTC.

CDR3 in amino acids: CASSTGTGLNTEAFF. CDR3 nucleotides: TGTGCCAGTAGTACCGGGACAGGGTTGAACACTGAAGCTTTCTTT. The chain is built from TRBV19 and TRBJ1-1; 9 bases align to TRBD1. The junction had 3 bases not matched to a gene; V was cut back by 4 bases and J by 0 bases. CDR3 size: 15 residues. The germline gives CDR1 LNHDA, CDR2 SQIVND (reference sequence).

This clone has a handful of counts. The J gene is TRBJ1-5, the V gene TRBV2; D ambiguous. The CDR3 has 11 amino acids. V gave up 5 bases and J gave up 6 bases, with 5 bases separating them. Germline CDR1 reads SNHLY; CDR2 reads FYNNEI. As DNA, the CDR3 is TGTGCCAGCAGTCGGGGTCAGCCCCAGCATTTT. It specifies CASSRGQPQHF.

This clone was seen a handful of times. The chain couples TRBV20-1 to TRBJ1-1; tentative D call: TRBD1 (5 bases). CDR1 DFQATT and CDR2 SNEGSKA come from the germline V gene (reference sequence). The CDR3 loop spans 11 amino acids. The V gene lost 6 bases and the J gene lost 3 bases, with 8 bases spanning the gap. Here the CDR3 DNA reads TGCAGTGCGCGACAGTACACTGAAGCTTTCTTT. Translation gives CSARQYTEAFF.

The chain has TRBV4-1 and TRBJ1-2; possibly TRBD1 for D (5 bases). The V gene's germline CDR1 is MGHRA and CDR2 YSYEKL. V gave up 4 bases and J gave up 8 bases, with 17 bases separating them. The CDR3 sequence is 14 residues long. The CDR3 DNA sequence: TGCGCCAGCAGCCGACCGGGCCAGGGTGGAGGCTACACCTTC. Translating gives CASSRPGQGGGYTF.

V gene TRBV15 combines with J gene TRBJ2-5; 10 bases are a match to TRBD1. This CDR3 contains 15 residues. Trimming at V came to 6 bases and at J to 5 bases, leaving 9 bases not matched to a gene. Germline lookup yields CDR1 LNHNV and CDR2 YYDKDF (reference sequence). The CDR3 region is CATRPGQGSLETQYF. CDR3 bases: TGTGCCACCAGGCCGGGACAGGGGAGCTTGGAGACCCAGTACTTC. The full variable domain, in which reference TRBV15 and TRBJ2-5 provide the parts outside the CDR3, is DAMVIQNPRYQVTQFGKPVTLSCSQTLNHNVMYWYQQKSSQAPKLLFHYYDKDFNNEADTPDNFQSRRPNTSFCFLDIRSPGLGDTAMYLCATRPGQGSLETQYFGPGTRLLVL.

This sequence joins TRBV5-5 and TRBJ1-1; D uncertain. V lost 4 bases, J lost 0 bases, and 7 bases lay in between. The CDR3 sequence is 13 residues long. Germline CDR1 reads SGHKS; CDR2 reads YYEKEE (reference sequence). The CDR3: CASSLVVNTEAFF. CDR3 in DNA: TGTGCCAGCAGCCTCGTTGTGAACACTGAAGCTTTCTTT.

This clone appeared once. This chain connects TRBV5-1 to TRBJ2-1, with TRBD2 as a possible D gene (5 bases). The CDR3 contains 15 residues. The V and J ends lost 4 bases and 0 bases respectively, with 11 bases between them. Germline V gene data show CDR1 as SGHRS and CDR2 as YFSETQ. The CDR3 region has the DNA TGCGCCAGCAGCCTGGACTGGAGCTCCTACAATGAGCAGTTCTTC. This sequence encodes CASSLDWSSYNEQFF.